Listed below are T cell receptor beta chains from one sample, sequenced in a study of Ad26.COV2.S vaccination and SARS-CoV-2 variants. The table came from immunoSEQ multiplex PCR; TCRdb's copy has only in-frame clones and leaves some out. This sample carries about 480,000 clones, approximately 90% of them seen once, and the ten largest clones take 10% to 15%. Sequencing was performed on peripheral blood, taken in a trial of Ad26.COV2.S vaccine versus placebo. The receptors stem from a person aged 18-60 years who received the Ad26.COV2.S COVID-19 vaccine or a placebo. Each CDR3 is given with its conserved first and last residue. The D gene is left open where the match is weak. The size field is filled for only some rows; it gives once, few, many or a size class.

V gene	D gene	J gene	clone size	CDR3 protein	CDR3 DNA
TRBV28	.	TRBJ1-1	.	CATSSPEQVGSTEAFF	TGTGCCACCAGTTCCCCGGAACAGGTTGGTAGCACTGAAGCTTTCTTT
TRBV28	.	TRBJ1-2	.	CASSLWVDGDGYTF	TGTGCCAGCAGTTTATGGGTGGATGGCGATGGCTACACCTTC
TRBV21-1	.	TRBJ2-1	.	CASRLPSVFSSYNEQFF	TGTGCCAGCCGCCTTCCCTCGGTATTTAGCTCCTACAATGAGCAGTTCTTC
TRBV28	.	TRBJ2-2	once	CASSLPAGLRLTGELFF	TGTGCCAGCAGCCTCCCGGCCGGGCTCCGGCTTACCGGGGAGCTGTTTTTT
TRBV5-1	.	TRBJ2-2	.	CASRMGGLNTGELFF	TGCGCCAGCAGAATGGGGGGACTGAACACCGGGGAGCTGTTTTTT
TRBV3-1/TRBV3-2	.	TRBJ1-2	.	CASSQPGANYGYTF	TGTGCCAGCAGCCAACCCGGAGCTAACTATGGCTACACCTTC
TRBV29-1	.	TRBJ2-7	once	CSVGTTRDEQYF	TGCAGCGTCGGGACAACGAGGGACGAGCAGTACTTC
TRBV3-1/TRBV3-2	TRBD1	TRBJ2-5	.	CASSQGTGVMAQYF	TGTGCCAGCAGCCAAGGGACAGGGGTTATGGCCCAGTACTTC
TRBV9	.	TRBJ2-1	.	CASRRGNEQFF	TGTGCCAGCAGAAGGGGCAATGAGCAGTTCTTC
TRBV4-1	.	TRBJ1-4	.	CASSQVLWPTNEKLFF	TGCGCCAGCAGCCAAGTTCTCTGGCCAACTAATGAAAAACTGTTTTTT